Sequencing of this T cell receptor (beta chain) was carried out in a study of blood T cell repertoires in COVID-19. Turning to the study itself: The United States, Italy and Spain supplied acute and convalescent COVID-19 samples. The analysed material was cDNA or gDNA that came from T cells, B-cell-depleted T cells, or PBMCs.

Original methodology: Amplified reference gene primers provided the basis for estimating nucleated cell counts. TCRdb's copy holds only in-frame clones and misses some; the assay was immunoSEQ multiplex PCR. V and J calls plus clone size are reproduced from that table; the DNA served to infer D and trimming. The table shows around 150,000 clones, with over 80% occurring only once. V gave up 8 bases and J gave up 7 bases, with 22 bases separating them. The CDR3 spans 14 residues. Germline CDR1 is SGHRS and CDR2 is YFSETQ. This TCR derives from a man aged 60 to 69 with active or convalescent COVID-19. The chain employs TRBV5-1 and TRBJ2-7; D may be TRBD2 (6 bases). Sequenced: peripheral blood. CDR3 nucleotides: TGCGCCAGTGGGTGGGGGGAGAGAGCGGATGAGCAGTACTTC. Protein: CASGWGERADEQYF.